The rows below give T cell receptor beta chains drawn from one sample of a study of T cell repertoires in cytomegalovirus infection. Using its own MiXCR run on the reads, TCRdb lists one record per CDR3 protein. The sample shows roughly 350,000 distinct CDR3 sequences, about 35% of them seen only once. These receptors are not linked to any known antigen. The sample in question was cultured PBMCs, obtained from culture after CMV antigen stimulation. Receptor source: a human donor in good health (CMV status not recorded). Some clones in this sample may be carry-over from other donors' samples. The conserved cysteine and the conserved F or W are not part of the CDR3 here.

j_gene | v_gene | CDR3aa
TRBJ2-1 | TRBV28 | ASSLDRGGSYNEQF
TRBJ1-2 | TRBV6-5 | ASSSTPTGGLSYT
TRBJ2-2 | TRBV6-4 | ASSDSTSGELF
TRBJ1-2 | TRBV7-2 | ASGGGNEGSNYGYT
TRBJ2-7 | TRBV7-2 | ASSSRLAGELYEQY
TRBJ1-6 | TRBV6-2/TRBV6-3 | ASSSSPGSNSPLH
TRBJ2-3 | TRBV7-2 | ASSPGGASGTDTQY
TRBJ1-1 | TRBV7-9 | AGKKETLPEAF
TRBJ2-2 | TRBV7-2 | ASSFRAPAANTGELF
TRBJ2-5 | TRBV7-3 | ASSFGQGNGETQY
TRBJ2-1 | TRBV11-3 | TSSQRGEVSYNEQF
TRBJ2-7 | TRBV19 | ASSIRGSRQY
TRBJ1-2 | TRBV10-3 | AISEPNTLGGYT
TRBJ1-2 | TRBV7-2 | ASSLVDQYVGGYT
TRBJ2-1 | TRBV24-1 | ATSDFHRGDEQF
TRBJ1-5 | TRBV28 | ASSFDRDLVLSNQPQH
TRBJ2-1 | TRBV7-2 | ASSLTAGSYNEQF
TRBJ1-6 | TRBV6-5 | ASTMGGQNNSPLH
TRBJ2-1 | TRBV7-2 | ASSSFSSGGANEQF
TRBJ2-1 | TRBV11-2 | ASSSLDNEQF
TRBJ1-4 | TRBV12-3/TRBV12-4 | ASSFDTGREKLF
TRBJ2-1 | TRBV7-2 | ASSQLSGGTYNEQF
TRBJ2-7 | TRBV20-1 | SASRASGNYEQY
TRBJ2-2 | TRBV7-2 | ASSLSSGRATGELF
TRBJ2-3 | TRBV19 | ASRNRGSDTQY
TRBJ2-3 | TRBV7-9 | ASSKPGTSKSTDTQY
TRBJ2-5 | TRBV7-2 | ASSLVGAGGGETQY
TRBJ2-3 | TRBV5-8 | ASSTGLAATDTQY
TRBJ1-5 | TRBV27 | ASKTRLGQNSQPQH
TRBJ1-2 | TRBV2 | ASSEGKFNYGYT
TRBJ1-5 | TRBV28 | ASRFTGTVINQPQH
TRBJ2-7 | TRBV20-1 | SARDGSSGSYEQY
TRBJ2-1 | TRBV13 | ASSTGTGYYNEQF
TRBJ1-5 | TRBV30 | AWATGHQPQH
TRBJ2-7 | TRBV7-2 | ASSFLGPSEQY
TRBJ1-1 | TRBV18 | ASSPRTGGVGLTNTEAF
TRBJ1-2 | TRBV27 | ASRNQNQYTGST
TRBJ2-5 | TRBV20-1 | SARATPMESIETQY
TRBJ1-1 | TRBV14 | ASGRASNTEAF
TRBJ2-5 | TRBV7-2 | ASSSERVGKTQY
TRBJ2-2 | TRBV5-3 | ASSPDPNTGELF
TRBJ1-2 | TRBV6-6 | ATWGPSLANYGYT